The present entry profiles one T cell receptor beta chain with its context. The sample is drawn from a study of blood T cell repertoires in COVID-19. Authors' data handling: Amplified reference gene primers provided the basis for estimating nucleated cell counts. Libraries were prepared by immunoSEQ multiplex PCR; TCRdb keeps only in-frame clonotypes and omits some of them. Clonal size and the V and J genes are those of that table, whereas D and trimming came from the DNA. The sample includes about 100,000 clones, around 81% of them seen just once. Germline V lookup: CDR1 SGHTA, CDR2 FQGNSA. The CDR3 spans 14 residues. V gave up 0 bases and J gave up 8 bases; unmatched junction bases: 3.

The origin of this receptor is a man older than 75 with COVID-19, enrolled during active disease. The sequenced sample was peripheral blood. V is TRBV7-2 and J is TRBJ2-3; 9 bases map to TRBD1. The CDR3 sequence: CASSLAPDRGTQYF. CDR3 coding DNA: TGTGCCAGCAGCTTAGCCCCGGACAGGGGTACGCAGTATTTT. Combining the CDR3 with reference TRBV7-2 and TRBJ2-3 gives the whole variable domain GAGVSQSPSNKVTEKGKDVELRCDPISGHTALYWYRQSLGQGLEFLIYFQGNSAPDKSGLPSDRFSAERTGGSVSTLTIQRTQQEDSAVYLCASSLAPDRGTQYFGPGTRLTVL.